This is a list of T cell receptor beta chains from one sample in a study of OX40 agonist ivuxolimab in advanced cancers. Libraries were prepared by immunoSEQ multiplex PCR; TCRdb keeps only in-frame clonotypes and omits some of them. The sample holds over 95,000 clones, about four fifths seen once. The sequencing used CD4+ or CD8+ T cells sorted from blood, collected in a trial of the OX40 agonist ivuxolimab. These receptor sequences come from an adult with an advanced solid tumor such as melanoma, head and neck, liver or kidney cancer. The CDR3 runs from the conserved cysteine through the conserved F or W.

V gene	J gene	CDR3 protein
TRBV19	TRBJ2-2	CASSYRGASTGELFF
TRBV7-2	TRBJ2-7	CASSSSSYEQYF
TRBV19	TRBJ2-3	CASSRGEATDTQYF
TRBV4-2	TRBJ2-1	CASSQGGAGGSYQQFF
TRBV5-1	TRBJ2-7	CASSLAGGRGSYEQYF
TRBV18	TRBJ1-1	CASSPEIIVQGNTEAFF
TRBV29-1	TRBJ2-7	CSVPGASSYEQYF
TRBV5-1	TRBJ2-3	CASSLVWASEADTQYF
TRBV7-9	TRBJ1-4	CASSTTVTNEKLFF
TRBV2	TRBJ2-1	CASSPRDFTGDEQFF
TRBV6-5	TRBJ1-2	CATDREAYGYTF
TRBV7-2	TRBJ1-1	CASSPRMGSNTEAFF
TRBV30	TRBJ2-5	CAWSRRRTERQETQYF